These 14 T cell receptor beta chains originate from one sample sequenced in a study of T cell responses to AZD1222 COVID-19 vaccine. Repertoires were generated with immunoSEQ multiplex PCR, while TCRdb's copy carries only in-frame clones and drops some. The sample consists of approximately 30,000 clones, approximately 84% of them appearing once. The source material was peripheral blood, sampled 28 days after the second AZD1222 dose. Source of these receptors: an adult who received the AZD1222 COVID-19 vaccine.

This rearrangement joins TRBV7-2 to TRBJ1-2, with a weak D call TRBD1 (6 bases). The germline CDR1 and CDR2 sequences are SGHTA and FQGNSA. V was cut by 5 bases and J by 4 bases, with 20 bases left in between. CDR3 size: 16 residues. CDR3 in amino acids: CASSPSPGGHGYGYTF. As DNA, the CDR3 is TGTGCCAGCAGCCCGAGCCCTGGGGGACACGGCTATGGCTACACCTTC.

CDR3 sequence reads: CASSPRTSAPVGTGELFF. DNA of the CDR3: TGTGCCAGCAGCCCCCGGACTAGCGCACCTGTTGGGACCGGGGAGCTGTTTTTT. V gene TRBV5-4 combines with J gene TRBJ2-2; 9 nucleotides match TRBD2. J lost 5 bases, V lost 4 bases, and 15 bases had no gene match. There are 18 residues in the CDR3. The germline CDR1 and CDR2 sequences are SGHNT and YYREEE (reference sequence).

This clone appeared a few times. J is TRBJ1-5 and V is TRBV6-6; 9 bases map to TRBD1. V shed 5 bases and J 2 bases; nucleotides not matched to a gene: 4. Germline CDR1 reads MNHNY; CDR2 reads SVGAGI (reference sequence). CDR3 size: 15 residues. CDR3 DNA: TGTGCCAGCAGTACAGGGGGCGGCGGCAATCAGCCCCAGCATTTT. Protein product: CASSTGGGGNQPQHF.

The chain employs TRBV9 and TRBJ2-7, with 7 bases fitting TRBD2. V was clipped by 0 bases and J by 2 bases; unmatched bases: 5. Germline CDR1 SGDLS, CDR2 YYNGEE. This CDR3 contains 15 residues. The CDR3 region is CASSVGGGRAYEQYF. Here the CDR3 DNA reads TGTGCCAGCAGCGTAGGGGGCGGGAGAGCCTACGAGCAGTACTTC.

The chain recombines TRBV29-1 with TRBJ2-3; 9 bases are a match to TRBD2. With V trimmed by 2 bases and J by 1 base, 4 bases remained unmatched. From germline, CDR1 is SQVTM and CDR2 ANQGSEA. The CDR3 is 15 residues long. CDR3 sequence (DNA): TGCAGCGTTGAACGGCGGGGGGGCCGCACAGATACGCAGTATTTT. Protein sequence: CSVERRGGRTDTQYF.

The chain links TRBV6-5 to TRBJ2-7; 10 nucleotides match TRBD1. Germline V gene sequence: CDR1 MNHEY, CDR2 SVGAGI. The CDR3 is 16 amino acids. Losses at the gene ends were 4 bases for V and 7 bases for J; bases not matched to a gene: 13. CDR3 DNA: TGTGCCAGCAGTTTGCGGGACAGGGGAAACTGGGGGGAGCAGTACTTC. Translating gives CASSLRDRGNWGEQYF.

The V and J genes are TRBV12-3 or TRBV12-4 and TRBJ1-2; perhaps TRBD1 as D (6 bases). This CDR3 is 13 amino acids long. The V and J ends lost 4 bases and 7 bases respectively, with 13 bases between them. This chain's CDR3 is CASSSGTTSGYTF. The CDR3 nucleotides are TGTGCCAGCAGTTCCGGGACAACTAGTGGCTACACCTTC.

The rearrangement links TRBV7-9 to TRBJ2-1; TRBD2 matches 8 bases. V shed 4 bases and J 8 bases; nucleotides not matched to a gene: 7. Germline CDR1 and CDR2: SEHNR and FQNEAQ (reference sequence). The CDR3 runs to 14 residues. The CDR3 nucleotides are TGTGCCAGCAGCTCCGCCCAGGGACTAGATGAGCAGTTCTTC. It translates to CASSSAQGLDEQFF.

The chain employs TRBV29-1 and TRBJ1-1; D remains ambiguous. The V gene's germline CDR1 is SQVTM and CDR2 ANQGSEA. The CDR3 runs 12 residues. CDR3 DNA: TGCAGTACCAAGCGAGGGAACACTGAAGCTTTCTTT. Translated: CSTKRGNTEAFF. Looking up the rest from reference TRBV29-1 and TRBJ1-1 gives the full variable domain: SAVISQKPSRDICQRGTSLTIQCQVDSQVTMMFWYRQQPGQSLTLIATANQGSEATYESGFVIDKFPISRPNLTFSTLTVSNMSPEDSSIYLCSTKRGNTEAFFGQGTRLTVV.

The gene calls are TRBV30 and TRBJ2-3; D tentatively reads TRBD1 or TRBD2 (5 bases each). Germline lookup yields CDR1 GTSNPN and CDR2 SVGIG (reference sequence). V was clipped by 2 bases and J by 0 bases, with 12 bases between them. The CDR3 has 15 residues. CDR3 coding DNA: TGTGCCTGGAGTCGCCGGGACGGGAGCACAGATACGCAGTATTTT. Residues: CAWSRRDGSTDTQYF.

This chain joins TRBV19 and TRBJ1-1; the D is unclear. Germline V gene data show CDR1 as LNHDA and CDR2 as SQIVND (reference sequence). There are 13 residues in the CDR3. V was pared by 7 bases and J by 3 bases, with 12 bases between. The CDR3 sequence: CASTLTVHTEAFF. Here the CDR3 DNA reads TGTGCCAGTACCCTCACAGTTCACACTGAAGCTTTCTTT.

This chain joins TRBV6-5 and TRBJ2-3, with 9 bases matching TRBD1. V gave up 11 bases and J gave up 4 bases; unmatched junction bases: 7. Germline V gives CDR1 MNHEY, CDR2 SVGAGI. This CDR3 is built from 13 residues. The CDR3 reads CAEGTGRPDTQYF. For the CDR3, the DNA is TGTGCCGAAGGGACAGGGCGTCCAGATACGCAGTATTTT.

This chain joins TRBV5-1 and TRBJ1-1, with D unresolved. Per germline, CDR1 SGHRS and CDR2 YFSETQ. The CDR3 has 16 amino acids. Trimming left V 0 bases short and J 0 bases short, with 12 bases between. Here the CDR3 reads CASSLDPASMNTEAFF. Here the CDR3 DNA reads TGCGCCAGCAGCTTGGACCCAGCTAGTATGAACACTGAAGCTTTCTTT.

J is TRBJ2-4 and V is TRBV10-2; unclear D gene. CDR3 length: 12 amino acids. Germline V gives CDR1 WSHSY, CDR2 SAAADI. Trimming cost V 3 bases and J 7 bases, with 7 bases left between them. The CDR3 here is CASSDSRNIQYF. CDR3 bases: TGCGCCAGCAGTGATTCGCGGAACATTCAGTACTTC.